What follows is one T cell receptor beta chain and its context. As yet, its antigen is unknown. TCR beta cDNA libraries included unique molecular identifiers. A single record per CDR3 protein comes from TCRdb applying MiXCR to the PCR reads. The data hold roughly 730,000 distinct CDR3 sequences, with 30% observed a single time. The record originates from a study of post-analysis software for immune sequencing data. V shed 6 bases and J 9 bases; nucleotides not matched to a gene: 10. Germline V gives CDR1 DFQATT, CDR2 SNEGSKA (reference sequence). The length of the CDR3 is 14 residues. Overall study findings and caveats: Higher frequency in patients than in controls was seen for about five TRBV segments, with TRBV5-6, TRBV5-1 and TRBV20-1 among them.

The TCR was taken from a girl aged 10 to 17 with multiple sclerosis. Sequenced input: blood. The rearrangement joins TRBV20-1 to TRBJ1-6; 8 bases match TRBD1. The CDR3 here is CSALDRGRSSPLHF. DNA for the CDR3: TGCAGTGCGCTAGACAGGGGTCGGAGTTCACCCCTCCACTTT.